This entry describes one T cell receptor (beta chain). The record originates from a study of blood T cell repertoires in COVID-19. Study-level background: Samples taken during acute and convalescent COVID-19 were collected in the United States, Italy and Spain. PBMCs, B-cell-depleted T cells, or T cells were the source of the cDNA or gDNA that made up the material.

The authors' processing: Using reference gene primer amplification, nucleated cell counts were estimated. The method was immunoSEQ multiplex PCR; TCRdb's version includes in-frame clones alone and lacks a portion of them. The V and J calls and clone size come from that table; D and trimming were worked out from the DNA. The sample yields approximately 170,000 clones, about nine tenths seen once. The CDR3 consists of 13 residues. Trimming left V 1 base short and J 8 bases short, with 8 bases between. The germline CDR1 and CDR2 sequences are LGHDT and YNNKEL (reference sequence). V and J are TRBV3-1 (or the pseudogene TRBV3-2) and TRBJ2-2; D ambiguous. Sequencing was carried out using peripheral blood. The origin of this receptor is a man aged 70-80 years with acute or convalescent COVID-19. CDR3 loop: CASSQGFRGELFF. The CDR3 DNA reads TGTGCCAGCAGCCAAGGGTTTCGGGGGGAGCTGTTTTTT.